The 17 T cell receptor beta chains below all came from one sample that was sequenced in a study of CD8+CD57+ T cells in acquired aplastic anemia. The study profiled TCR beta VDJ and CDR3 using genomic DNA as template. One entry per CDR3 protein, called by TCRdb with MiXCR from the reads. The sample lists 95,000 to 120,000 distinct CDR3 sequences; about half were seen once. The specimen sequenced was sorted CD4+, CD8+, or CD8+CD57+ T cells (not recorded which) from PBMCs. These receptors originate from a human donor in good health, serving as a control.

This clonotype was observed many times. The V and J genes are TRBV7-2 and TRBJ1-6, with a weak D call TRBD1 (5 bases). Germline CDR1 SGHTA, CDR2 FQGNSA. CDR3 length: 15 residues. Trimming removed 0 bases at V and 6 bases at J, with 9 bases between. CDR3 in amino acids: CASSLAGLPNSPLHF. In DNA form, the CDR3 reads TGTGCCAGCAGCTTAGCGGGACTCCCTAATTCACCCCTCCACTTT. Together with reference TRBV7-2 and TRBJ1-6, the CDR3 gives the full variable domain: GAGVSQSPSNKVTEKGKDVELRCDPISGHTALYWYRQSLGQGLEFLIYFQGNSAPDKSGLPSDRFSAERTGGSVSTLTIQRTQQEDSAVYLCASSLAGLPNSPLHFGNGTRLTVT.

This clonotype was recorded many times. The chain carries TRBV2 and TRBJ1-2; 7 bases are a match to TRBD1. The CDR3 consists of 13 residues. The germline V gene encodes CDR1 SNHLY and CDR2 FYNNEI. V shed 10 bases, J shed 6 bases, and the junction held 11 bases outside the gene matches. The CDR3 sequence: CANPRQGGDGYTF. CDR3 DNA: TGTGCCAACCCAAGACAGGGAGGGGATGGCTACACCTTC.

The V and J genes are TRBV25-1 and TRBJ2-1; weak D call: TRBD1 (5 bases). V lost 2 bases and J lost 5, with 10 bases in between. The CDR3 is made up of 14 amino acids. Per the germline V gene, CDR1 is MGHDK and CDR2 is SYGVNS. The CDR3 reads CASSEGAFDNEQFF. As DNA, the CDR3 is TGTGCCAGCAGTGAAGGGGCGTTCGACAATGAGCAGTTCTTC.

The genes are TRBV25-1 and TRBJ2-7; D perhaps matches TRBD2 (6 bases). The CDR3 totals 14 residues. Between the trimmed V and J ends, which lost 7 bases and 6 bases, there was a span of 19 bases. CDR1 is MGHDK, CDR2 SYGVNS, per germline. The CDR3 DNA is TGTGCCAGCAACGGAGCCGTGGACGGGGGCGAGCAGTACTTC. This gives the protein CASNGAVDGGEQYF.

This clonotype was counted many times. The J gene is TRBJ1-2, the V gene TRBV6-1; TRBD1 agrees at 7 bases. Germline lookup yields CDR1 MNHNS and CDR2 SASEGT. V lost 6 bases and J lost 5; bases outside the gene matches: 3. The CDR3 sequence is 12 residues long. The CDR3 loop reads CASRMTGYGYTF. The CDR3 nucleotides read TGTGCCAGCAGGATGACAGGGTATGGCTACACCTTC.

The chain combines TRBV25-1 with TRBJ2-7; 9 bases fit TRBD1. Per the germline V gene, CDR1 is MGHDK and CDR2 is SYGVNS. The CDR3 extends over 16 amino acids. With 6 bases clipped from V and 0 bases from J, the junction kept 9 bases outside the gene matches. The CDR3 nucleotides are TGTGCCAGCAGCATATCTGGGACAGGGATCTCCTACGAGCAGTACTTC. This codes for CASSISGTGISYEQYF.

The V gene is TRBV7-9, the J gene TRBJ2-7; TRBD1 is a possible D gene (6 bases). The V end was cut by 5 bases, the J end by 5 bases, with 10 bases between. Germline V gene lookup returns CDR1 SEHNR and CDR2 FQNEAQ (reference sequence). CDR3 length equals 12 residues. The CDR3 nucleotides read TGTGCCAGCAGCCCACAGGGACACGAGCAGTACTTC. Protein sequence: CASSPQGHEQYF.

The chain uses TRBV7-2 and TRBJ2-7; D is possibly TRBD1 (5 bases). CDR1 is SGHTA and CDR2 is FQGNSA in the germline V gene. V gave up 3 bases and J gave up 2 bases, with 8 bases separating them. The CDR3 runs 13 residues. CDR3 region: CASSFKGPYEQYF. CDR3 coding DNA: TGTGCCAGCAGCTTCAAGGGGCCCTACGAGCAGTACTTC.

The chain couples TRBV29-1 to TRBJ2-1; 11 bases fit TRBD1. This CDR3 is 14 amino acids long. V lost 3 bases and J lost 6; bases outside the gene matches: 4. CDR1 SQVTM and CDR2 ANQGSEA come from the germline V gene. This CDR3 reads CSVEGQGEGNEQFF. The CDR3 coding sequence is TGCAGCGTTGAGGGACAGGGGGAGGGCAATGAGCAGTTCTTC.

This clonotype has ten or more counts. V and J are TRBV4-3 and TRBJ1-2; D gene ambiguous. Deletions cut 0 bases from V and 5 bases from J, with 10 bases between. The CDR3 is made up of 14 amino acids. CDR1 LGHNA and CDR2 YSLEER come from the germline V gene. CDR3: CASSQDSQLYGYTF. CDR3 bases: TGCGCCAGCAGCCAAGATAGTCAACTATATGGCTACACCTTC.

The V call is TRBV24-1, the J call TRBJ1-5; 8 positions match TRBD1. Germline V gene sequence: CDR1 KGHDR, CDR2 SFDVKD. The CDR3 sequence is 13 residues long. With 8 bases clipped from V and 6 bases from J, the junction kept 5 bases outside the gene matches. The CDR3 protein is CATNRGLGQPQHF. In DNA form, the CDR3 reads TGTGCCACCAACAGGGGGTTGGGTCAGCCCCAGCATTTT.

The rearrangement joins TRBV19 to TRBJ1-1; TRBD1 matches at 12 bases. Germline V gene lookup returns CDR1 LNHDA and CDR2 SQIVND (reference sequence). This CDR3 is built from 16 residues. J lost 4 bases, V lost 8 bases, and 11 bases had no gene match. This CDR3 is CASSPGQGARGTEAFF. The CDR3, as DNA: TGTGCCAGTTCCCCGGGACAGGGGGCGAGGGGCACTGAAGCTTTCTTT.

The V and J genes are TRBV7-2 and TRBJ2-5, with D possibly TRBD1 on 6 matching bases. Trimming pared 4 bases from V and 2 bases from J, leaving 11 bases between. This CDR3 has 14 amino acids. Germline-derived CDR1 and CDR2 are SGHTA and FQGNSA. CDR3 residues: CASSSGQPQETQYF. CDR3 nucleotide sequence: TGTGCCAGCAGCTCCGGACAGCCTCAAGAGACCCAGTACTTC.

For this clonotype: A read error is possible here, since a much larger clone lies one base away. The chain links TRBV4-1 to TRBJ1-1; D is ambiguous. Germline V gene sequence: CDR1 MGHRA, CDR2 YSYEKL. The CDR3 is made up of 16 amino acids. CDR3 in DNA: TGCGCCAGCGGCCAAAGGCTTCTGACCGTGAACACTGAAGCTTTCTTT. Amino acid sequence: CASGQRLLTVNTEAFF.

V gene TRBV12-3 or TRBV12-4 combines with J gene TRBJ1-2; D gene unclear. The V end was cut by 10 bases, the J end by 7 bases, with 16 bases between. The CDR3 has 12 amino acids. CDR3: CAIQTFFAGYTF. CDR3 coding DNA: TGTGCCATCCAGACATTCTTCGCTGGCTACACCTTC.

This clonotype was counted many times. The DNA of the CDR3 is TGTGCCAGCAGCCCACAGGCGAACTATGGCTACACCTTC. Its protein product is CASSPQANYGYTF. V is TRBV5-8 and J is TRBJ1-2; maybe TRBD1 (5 bases). Looked up from germline, CDR1 is SGHTS and CDR2 is YDEGEE. The length of the CDR3 is 13 residues. V shed 4 bases and J shed 2 bases, with 9 bases lying between them.

This clonotype showed up many times. The chain recombines TRBV7-3 with TRBJ2-3; D possibly matches TRBD1 or TRBD2 (5 bases each). The CDR3 sequence is 14 residues long. The germline V gene has CDR1 SGHTA and CDR2 FQGTGA. V lost 4 bases and J 5 bases, leaving 13 bases between the germline ends. The chain's CDR3 is CASSSGPPGDTQYF. CDR3 in DNA: TGTGCCAGCAGCTCGGGGCCCCCCGGAGATACGCAGTATTTT.